This T cell receptor (beta chain) appears in the sequencing data of a study of vaccination effects on CD4 cells after COVID-19. At the level of the study: Each participant received a vaccine that was either BNT162b2 or mRNA-1273, given as two doses.

The V end was cut by 8 bases, the J end by 3 bases, with 8 bases between. The CDR3 has 11 residues. Germline V gene lookup returns CDR1 WNHNN and CDR2 SYGVQD (reference sequence). Study-wide points: Clones from infection and from vaccination both contracted markedly late after vaccination. Mainly new clones induced by vaccination were found among post-vaccine spike-reactive clones in convalescents.

Pools of viral peptides were used by the ViraFEST assay to expand antigen-specific CD4+ T cells ahead of sequencing. Following a roughly 9-day culture, CD4+ T cells were purified. This person's SARS-CoV-2 infection, confirmed by PCR, occurred between March and December 2020. Half the medium was swapped for IL-2 medium on days 3 and 7. Some clones are missing from TCRdb's copy, which holds only in-frame ones; the method was immunoSEQ multiplex PCR. The sample lists about 26,000 clones; approximately 80% were seen once. To note about this clone: What it binds is not known.

The V gene is TRBV10-1, the J gene TRBJ2-7; tentatively, D is TRBD1 (5 bases). The sample in question was CD4+ T cells from PBMCs cultured with HCoV-NL63 spike peptides, obtained before COVID-19 vaccination. This TCR was recovered from a human donor who had a prior SARS-CoV-2 infection. The CDR3 coding sequence is TGCGCCAGCGGAGACAGCTACGAGCAGTACTTC. Encoded protein: CASGDSYEQYF.